This TCR beta chain was recovered during a study of cytomegalovirus exposure and HLA in healthy donors. Study-wide context: The 100 to 150 validation repertoires matched the roughly 700 first-cohort repertoires in platform, a later analysis reported.

Sequencing used immunoSEQ multiplex PCR; TCRdb keeps in-frame clones, though not all of them. In the table there are under 150,000 clones, more than 75% of which are singletons. Turning to this clone: Antigen: not known.

With 6 bases clipped from V and 2 bases from J, the junction kept 3 bases outside the gene matches. CDR3 length: 13 residues. The germline V gene encodes CDR1 SQVTM and CDR2 ANQGSEA. General observations from the study: Cytomegalovirus-associated status was assigned to approximately 160 TCR beta chains. Reports credit the classifier with highly specific, highly sensitive diagnosis of cytomegalovirus status. Clusters of TCRs from the first cohort tended to co-occur in the approximately 130 validation repertoires (as a later analysis found).

Sequenced sample: PBMCs. The chain employs TRBV29-1 and TRBJ2-7; 11 bases agree with TRBD1. The TCR sequence derives from a man aged 18 to 30 in good health and CMV-seropositive. The DNA for the CDR3 is TGCAGCGTCACGGGACAGGGGGCCTACGAGCAGTACTTC. It yields the protein CSVTGQGAYEQYF.